This TCR beta chain came from a study of cytotoxic CD8 clonotypes in ibrutinib-treated CLL. The table came from immunoSEQ multiplex PCR; TCRdb's copy has only in-frame clones and leaves some out. The table includes about 40,000 clones, around 67% detected once. As concerns this clone: Its target is not known.

Germline V gives CDR1 SGHTA, CDR2 FQGNSA. The germline V and J ends were trimmed by 6 bases and 0 bases, with 8 bases remaining between them. The length of the CDR3 is 13 residues. Findings of the study overall: Baseline-level clonality went beyond age-matched healthy donors and moved in step with circulating CD8+ T-cell counts. Samples were collected at differing times from sustained-remission and progressing patients.

Sample: PBMCs, taken at disease progression, from a patient treated with ibrutinib. The chain has TRBV7-2 and TRBJ1-1, with D perhaps matching TRBD1 (5 bases). The receptor comes from a human donor with chronic lymphocytic leukemia. DNA of the CDR3: TGTGCCAGCAGGTCGACAGTGAACACTGAAGCTTTCTTT. Protein sequence: CASRSTVNTEAFF.